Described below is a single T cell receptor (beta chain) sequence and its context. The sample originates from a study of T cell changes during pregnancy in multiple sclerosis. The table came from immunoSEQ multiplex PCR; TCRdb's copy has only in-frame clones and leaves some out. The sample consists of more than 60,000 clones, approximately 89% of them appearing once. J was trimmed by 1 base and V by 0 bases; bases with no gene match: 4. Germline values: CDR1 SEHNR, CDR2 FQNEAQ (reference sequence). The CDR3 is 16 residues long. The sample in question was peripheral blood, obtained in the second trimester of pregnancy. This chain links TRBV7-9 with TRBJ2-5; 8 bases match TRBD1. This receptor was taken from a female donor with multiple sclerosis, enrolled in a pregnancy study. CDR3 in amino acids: CASSLATGGSQETQYF. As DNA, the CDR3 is TGTGCCAGCAGCTTAGCCACAGGGGGGTCCCAAGAGACCCAGTACTTC.